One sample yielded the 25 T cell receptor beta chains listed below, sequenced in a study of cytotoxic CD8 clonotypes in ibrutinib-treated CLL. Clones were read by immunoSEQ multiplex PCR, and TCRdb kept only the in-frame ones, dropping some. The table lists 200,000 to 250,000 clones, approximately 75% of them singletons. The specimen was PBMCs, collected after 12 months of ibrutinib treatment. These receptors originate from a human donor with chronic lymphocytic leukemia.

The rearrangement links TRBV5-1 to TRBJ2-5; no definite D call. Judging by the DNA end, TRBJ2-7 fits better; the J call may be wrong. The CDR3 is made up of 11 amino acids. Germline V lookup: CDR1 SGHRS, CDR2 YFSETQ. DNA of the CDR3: TGCGCCAGCAGCTTCGCCGCCGAGCAGTACTTC. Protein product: CASSFAAEQYF.

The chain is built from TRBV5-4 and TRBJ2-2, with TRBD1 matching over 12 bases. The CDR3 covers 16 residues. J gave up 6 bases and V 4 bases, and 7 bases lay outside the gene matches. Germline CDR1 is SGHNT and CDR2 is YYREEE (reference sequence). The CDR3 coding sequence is TGTGCCAGCAGCAAGCCGGGACAGGGGGCTCCCGGGGAGCTGTTTTTT. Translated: CASSKPGQGAPGELFF.

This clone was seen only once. The CDR3 is CASSPVPAHEQFF. The DNA of the CDR3 is TGTGCCAGCAGCCCCGTGCCAGCCCATGAGCAGTTCTTC. The chain has TRBV7-2 and TRBJ2-1, with D unresolved. The CDR3 runs to 13 residues. Trimming pared 5 bases from V and 8 bases from J, leaving 13 bases between. CDR1 is SGHTA, CDR2 FQGNSA, per germline.

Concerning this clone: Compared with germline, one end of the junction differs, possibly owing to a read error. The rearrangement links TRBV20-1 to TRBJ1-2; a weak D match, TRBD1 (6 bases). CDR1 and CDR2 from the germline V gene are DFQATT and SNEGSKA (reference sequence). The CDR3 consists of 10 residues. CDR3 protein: CSAWNREYYF. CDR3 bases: TGCAGTGCCTGGAACAGGGAATACTACTTC.

In nucleotides, the CDR3 is TGCGCCAGCAGCAGGCGGGACGGCTACAATGAGCAGTTCTTC. This translates into CASSRRDGYNEQFF. The rearrangement uses TRBV5-1 and TRBJ2-1, with D perhaps TRBD2 (6 bases). The CDR3 runs 14 residues. The V end lost 4 bases, the J end lost 3 bases, and 11 bases lay between the germline ends. The germline V gene has CDR1 SGHRS and CDR2 YFSETQ.

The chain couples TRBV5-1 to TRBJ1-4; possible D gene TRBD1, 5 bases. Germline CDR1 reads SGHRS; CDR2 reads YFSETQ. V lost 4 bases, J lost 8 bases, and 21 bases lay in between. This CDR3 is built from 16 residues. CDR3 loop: CASSGGALQPGEKLFF. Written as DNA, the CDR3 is TGCGCCAGCAGCGGAGGGGCGTTGCAACCAGGCGAAAAACTGTTTTTT.

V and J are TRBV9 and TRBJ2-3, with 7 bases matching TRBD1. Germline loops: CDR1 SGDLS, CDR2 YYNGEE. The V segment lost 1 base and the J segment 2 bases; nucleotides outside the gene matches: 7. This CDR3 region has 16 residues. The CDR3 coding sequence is TGTGCCAGCAGCGTACTGGGACAGCCAGACACAGATACGCAGTATTTT. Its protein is CASSVLGQPDTDTQYF.

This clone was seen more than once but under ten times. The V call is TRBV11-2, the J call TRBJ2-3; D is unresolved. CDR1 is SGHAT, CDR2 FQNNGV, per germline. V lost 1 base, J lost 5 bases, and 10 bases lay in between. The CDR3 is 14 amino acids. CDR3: CASSLGPQLDTQYF. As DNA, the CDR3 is TGTGCCAGCAGCTTAGGTCCTCAACTAGATACGCAGTATTTT.

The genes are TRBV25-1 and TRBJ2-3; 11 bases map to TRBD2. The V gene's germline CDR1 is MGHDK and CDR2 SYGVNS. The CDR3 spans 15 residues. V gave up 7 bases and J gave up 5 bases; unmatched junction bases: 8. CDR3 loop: CASTRPGTSGDTQYF. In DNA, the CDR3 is TGTGCCAGCACCAGACCCGGGACTAGCGGAGATACGCAGTATTTT.

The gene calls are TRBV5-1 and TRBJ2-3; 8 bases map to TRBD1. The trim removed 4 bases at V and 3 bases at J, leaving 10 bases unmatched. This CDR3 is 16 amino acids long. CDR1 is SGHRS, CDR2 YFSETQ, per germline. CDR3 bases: TGCGCCAGCAGCGCAGGACAGGGAGGTAGTACAGATACGCAGTATTTT. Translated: CASSAGQGGSTDTQYF.

In nucleotides, the CDR3 is TGTGCCAGCAGTTCCGTAGGAGGGGGGCGGGTCAATGAGCAGTTCTTC. Translating gives CASSSVGGGRVNEQFF. The chain links TRBV28 to TRBJ2-1; D possibly matches TRBD1 or TRBD2 (6 bases each). V gave up 4 bases and J gave up 6 bases, with 19 bases separating them. Germline lookup yields CDR1 MDHEN and CDR2 SYDVKM. The CDR3 runs 16 residues.

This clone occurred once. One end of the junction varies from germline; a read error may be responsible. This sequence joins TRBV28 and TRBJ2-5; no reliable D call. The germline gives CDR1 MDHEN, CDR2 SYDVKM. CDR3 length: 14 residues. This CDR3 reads CASRESSYPEPQYF. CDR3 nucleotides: TGTGCCAGCAGGGAATCGTCCTACCCAGAGCCCCAGTACTTC.

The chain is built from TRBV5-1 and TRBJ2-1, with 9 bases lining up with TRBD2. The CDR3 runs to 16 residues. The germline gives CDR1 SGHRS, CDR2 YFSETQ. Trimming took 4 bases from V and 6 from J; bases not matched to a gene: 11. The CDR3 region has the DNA TGCGCCAGCAGCCCCGTTCCACTAGCGGGTATCAATGAGCAGTTCTTC. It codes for CASSPVPLAGINEQFF.

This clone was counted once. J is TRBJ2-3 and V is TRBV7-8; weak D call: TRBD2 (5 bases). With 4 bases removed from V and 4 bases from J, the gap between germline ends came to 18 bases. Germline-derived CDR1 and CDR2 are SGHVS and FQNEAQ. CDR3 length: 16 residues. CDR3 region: CASSSKWAGTSDTQYF. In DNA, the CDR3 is TGTGCCAGCAGCTCTAAATGGGCGGGCACGTCAGATACGCAGTATTTT.

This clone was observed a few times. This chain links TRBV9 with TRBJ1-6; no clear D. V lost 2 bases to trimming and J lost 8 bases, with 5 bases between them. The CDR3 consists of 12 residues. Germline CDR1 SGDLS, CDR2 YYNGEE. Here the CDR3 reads CASSVQDSPLHF. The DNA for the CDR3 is TGTGCCAGCAGCGTTCAAGATTCACCCCTCCACTTT.

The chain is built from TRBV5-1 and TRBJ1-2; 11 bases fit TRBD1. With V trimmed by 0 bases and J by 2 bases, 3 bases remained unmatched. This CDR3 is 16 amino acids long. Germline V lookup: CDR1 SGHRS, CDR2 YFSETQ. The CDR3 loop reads CASSLDGTGGNYGYTF. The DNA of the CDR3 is TGCGCCAGCAGCTTGGACGGGACAGGGGGAAACTATGGCTACACCTTC.

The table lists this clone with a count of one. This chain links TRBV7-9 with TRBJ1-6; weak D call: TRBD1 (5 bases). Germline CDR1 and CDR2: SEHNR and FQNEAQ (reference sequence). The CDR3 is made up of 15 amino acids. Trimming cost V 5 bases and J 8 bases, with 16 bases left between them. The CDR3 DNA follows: TGTGCCAGCAGCCCAGGGTCCGGGGGGGATTCACCCCTCCACTTT. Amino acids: CASSPGSGGDSPLHF.

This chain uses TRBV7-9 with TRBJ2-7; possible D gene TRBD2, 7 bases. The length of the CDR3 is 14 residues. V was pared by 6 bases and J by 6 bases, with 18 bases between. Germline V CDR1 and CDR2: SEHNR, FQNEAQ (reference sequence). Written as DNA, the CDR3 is TGTGCCAGCAGGACGGCGGGGGCGTCCACCGAGCAGTACTTC. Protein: CASRTAGASTEQYF.

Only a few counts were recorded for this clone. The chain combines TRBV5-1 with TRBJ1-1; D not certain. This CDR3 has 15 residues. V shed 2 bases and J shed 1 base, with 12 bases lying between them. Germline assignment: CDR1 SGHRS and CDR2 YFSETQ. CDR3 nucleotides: TGCGCCAGCAGCTTCAGAGAGGTCACGAACACTGAAGCTTTCTTT. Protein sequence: CASSFREVTNTEAFF.

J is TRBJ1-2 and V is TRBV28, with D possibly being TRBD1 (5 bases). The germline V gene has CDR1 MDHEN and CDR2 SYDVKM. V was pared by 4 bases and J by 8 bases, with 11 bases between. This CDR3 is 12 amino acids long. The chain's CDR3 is CASSWDLLGYTF. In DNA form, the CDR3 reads TGTGCCAGCAGTTGGGACCTCCTAGGCTACACCTTC.

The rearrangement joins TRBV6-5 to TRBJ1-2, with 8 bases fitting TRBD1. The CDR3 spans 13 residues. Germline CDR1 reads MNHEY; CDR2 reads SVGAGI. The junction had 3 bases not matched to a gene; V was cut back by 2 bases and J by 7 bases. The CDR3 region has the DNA TGTGCCAGCAGTTACCGCAGGGGGCCTGGCTACACCTTC. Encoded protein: CASSYRRGPGYTF.

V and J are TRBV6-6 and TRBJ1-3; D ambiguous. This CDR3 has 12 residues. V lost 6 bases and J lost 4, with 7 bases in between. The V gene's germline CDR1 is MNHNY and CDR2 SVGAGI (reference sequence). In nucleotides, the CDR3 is TGTGCCAGCAGATCAGACGGAAACACCATATATTTT. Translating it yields CASRSDGNTIYF.

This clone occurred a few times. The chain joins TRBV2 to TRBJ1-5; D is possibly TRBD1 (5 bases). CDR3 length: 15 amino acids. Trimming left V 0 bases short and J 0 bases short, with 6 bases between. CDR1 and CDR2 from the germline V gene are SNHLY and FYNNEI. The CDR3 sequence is CASSEAQGSNQPQHF. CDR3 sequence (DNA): TGTGCCAGCAGTGAAGCTCAGGGTAGCAATCAGCCCCAGCATTTT.

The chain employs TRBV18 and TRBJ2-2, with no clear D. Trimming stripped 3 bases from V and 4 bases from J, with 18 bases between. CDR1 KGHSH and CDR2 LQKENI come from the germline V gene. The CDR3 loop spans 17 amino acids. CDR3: CASSPRASYGFTGELFF. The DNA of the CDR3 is TGTGCCAGCTCACCCCGGGCGTCATATGGATTCACCGGGGAGCTGTTTTTT.

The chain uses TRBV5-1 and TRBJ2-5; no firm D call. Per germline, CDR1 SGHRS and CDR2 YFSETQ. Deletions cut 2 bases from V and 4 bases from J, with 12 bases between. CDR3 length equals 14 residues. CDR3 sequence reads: CASSLMSRRETQYF. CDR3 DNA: TGCGCCAGCAGCTTAATGTCTCGACGAGAGACCCAGTACTTC.